A selection of T cell receptor beta chains follows, all from one sample in a study of cytomegalovirus exposure and HLA in healthy donors. The repertoire was sequenced with immunoSEQ multiplex PCR; TCRdb's copy has only in-frame clones and lacks some. The data hold 100,000 to 120,000 clones, with around four fifths observed a single time. The sequenced sample consisted of PBMCs. Receptors were obtained from a woman in her sixties or seventies in good health and CMV-seropositive. The CDR3 runs from the conserved cysteine through the conserved F or W. Fields, in order: V gene, D gene, clone size, J gene, CDR3 DNA, CDR3 protein. A D gene is named only where the DNA matches it firmly. Clone size is stated in some rows and not others, as once, few, many or a class when expanded.

>TRBV5-5|TRBD1|-|TRBJ1-1
TGTGCCAGCAGCCGACACCCGACAGGGTATAACACTGAAGCTTTCTTT
CASSRHPTGYNTEAFF
>TRBV25-1|TRBD1|-|TRBJ2-5
TGTGCCAGCAGTGAACTAGGACAGGGGATACAAGAGACCCAGTACTTC
CASSELGQGIQETQYF
>TRBV2|-|-|TRBJ1-5
TGTGCCAGCAGGCAGGGAAATAGCAATCAGCCCCAGCATTTT
CASRQGNSNQPQHF
>TRBV7-7|TRBD2|-|TRBJ2-2
TGTGCCAGCAGCTTAGGGTCAGCGGGAGTATATACCGGGGAGCTGTTTTTT
CASSLGSAGVYTGELFF
>TRBV21-1|-|-|TRBJ2-7
TGTGCCAGCAGCACCCCTTTCTTGGTCGGTGAGTACTTC
CASSTPFLVGEYF
>TRBV19|-|-|TRBJ1-2
TGTGCCAGTAGTATAGGCGCACTGGAGAACTATGGCTACACCTTC
CASSIGALENYGYTF
>TRBV23-1|-|once|TRBJ1-2
TGCGCCAGCAGTCAATCCCGGGACGGGGGGTCTAACTATGGCTACACCTTC
CASSQSRDGGSNYGYTF
>TRBV18|-|-|TRBJ2-3
TGTGCCAGCTCACCAATGGCGCAGGGAACAGATACGCAGTATTTT
CASSPMAQGTDTQYF
>TRBV21-1|-|-|TRBJ2-7
TGTGCCAGCCATAACGACTCTCCACTTGGCGAGCAGTACTTC
CASHNDSPLGEQYF
>TRBV19|TRBD1|-|TRBJ1-5
TGTGCCAGTAGCGGACAGGGAGGCGGTCAGCCCCAGCATTTT
CASSGQGGGQPQHF
>TRBV5-1|-|-|TRBJ2-7
TGCGCCAGCAGCTTGTCTTCTGGTGTCGGGGTGGAGCAGTACTTC
CASSLSSGVGVEQYF
>TRBV7-6|-|few|TRBJ2-1
TGTGCCAGCAGCCCCGCAGGGCAGGCTAATGAGCAGTTCTTC
CASSPAGQANEQFF
>TRBV11-3|-|-|TRBJ2-1
TGTGCCAGCAGCAGGGGGATGGGGGCGGAAAATGAGCAGTTCTTC
CASSRGMGAENEQFF
>TRBV29-1|TRBD1|once|TRBJ1-2
TGCAGCGTTGGGGACTTCCAGGGGGCAGGTGGCTACACCTTC
CSVGDFQGAGGYTF
>TRBV29-1|TRBD1|-|TRBJ1-1
TGCAGCGTAACGGGACAGAGGAACACTGAAGCTTTCTTT
CSVTGQRNTEAFF
>TRBV27|TRBD1|-|TRBJ1-1
TGTGCCAGCAGTCTCTGGACAGGGGGGAACACTGAAGCTTTCTTT
CASSLWTGGNTEAFF
>TRBV30|-|-|TRBJ1-2
TGTGCCTGGAGTACCACAGGGTATGGCTACACCTTC
CAWSTTGYGYTF
>TRBV2|TRBD2|-|TRBJ2-7
TGTGCCAGTTATGCTCGCGGGGGGTGGGAGCAGTACTTC
CASYARGGWEQYF
>TRBV6-1|-|once|TRBJ2-1
TGTGCCAGCAGGTTTGCGGATGAGCAGTTCTTC
CASRFADEQFF
>TRBV18|TRBD2|once|TRBJ2-7
TGTGCCAGCTCCCCGGGACTAGCGGTTAGCTACGAGCAGTACTTC
CASSPGLAVSYEQYF
>TRBV20-1|-|-|TRBJ2-1
TGCAGTGCTAGACGGTCCGATGAGCAGTTCTTC
CSARRSDEQFF
>TRBV7-2|TRBD2|-|TRBJ2-2
TGTGCCAGCAGCTTATTCGCGGGAGGGCTGGACGGGGAGCTGTTTTTT
CASSLFAGGLDGELFF
>TRBV28|TRBD1|-|TRBJ2-1
TGTGCCAGCAGTTTATCTAATCCGGGACAGGGCGCCTGGGTGCAGTTCTTC
CASSLSNPGQGAWVQFF
>TRBV5-5|-|-|TRBJ2-7
TGTGCCAGCAGCTTGGCACTAATCGCCTACGAGCAGTACTTC
CASSLALIAYEQYF
>TRBV7-2|-|once|TRBJ2-3
TGTGCCAGCAGCTTAGTATCAGGTGATACGCAGTATTTT
CASSLVSGDTQYF
>TRBV9|TRBD1|-|TRBJ1-3
TGTGCCAGCAGCGCCCTAGGGACAGGGTTTTGGGGAAACACCATATATTTT
CASSALGTGFWGNTIYF
>TRBV7-9|TRBD1|-|TRBJ1-4
TGTGCCAGCAGCTTAGCGCAGACAGGGCGTGAAAAACTGTTTTTT
CASSLAQTGREKLFF
>TRBV5-3|TRBD1|-|TRBJ1-4
TGTGCCAGAAGCTTGGAACCGGGACAGGGGTACGAAAAACTGTTTTTT
CARSLEPGQGYEKLFF
>TRBV7-3|-|-|TRBJ1-1
TGTGCCAGCAGCTTATTTGGGGATCGTTTGGGGGGAACTGAAGCTTTCTTT
CASSLFGDRLGGTEAFF
>TRBV7-2|-|-|TRBJ1-2
TGTGCCAGCAGCTTGCTAGCTAACTATGGCTACACCTTC
CASSLLANYGYTF
>TRBV29-1|-|-|TRBJ1-1
TGCAGCGTTGTTAGCACCCGACGAGCTTTCTTT
CSVVSTRRAFF
>TRBV5-1|TRBD1|-|TRBJ2-5
TGCGCCAGCAGCTTAGGGGACAGGCCCTCTCGGGAGACCCAGTACTTC
CASSLGDRPSRETQYF
>TRBV5-4|TRBD2|few|TRBJ2-1
TGTGCCAGCAGCTTTGCGGGAGGGCCAAATGAGCAGTTCTTC
CASSFAGGPNEQFF
>TRBV10-2|TRBD2|few|TRBJ2-3
TGCGCCAGCAGTAAAAAAGCGGGAGGGCCCGCAGATACGCAGTATTTT
CASSKKAGGPADTQYF
>TRBV11-2|TRBD1|-|TRBJ1-1
TGTGCCAGCAGCCGGAATCTCGTCGGGACAGAACCGAACACTGAAGCTTTCTTT
CASSRNLVGTEPNTEAFF
>TRBV7-9|TRBD2|-|TRBJ2-5
TGTGCCAGCAGCTTGACTAGCGGACAAGAGACCCAGTACTTC
CASSLTSGQETQYF
>TRBV27|TRBD1|-|TRBJ1-2
TGTGCCAGCAGGCTGATCGGACAGGGGCCGTTTGGCTACACCTTC
CASRLIGQGPFGYTF
>TRBV5-1|-|-|TRBJ2-7
TGCGCCAGCAGCTTGAGCGCTGGGAGCTCCTACGAGCAGTACTTC
CASSLSAGSSYEQYF
>TRBV5-1|TRBD2|-|TRBJ2-7
TGCGCCAGCAGCTTGGTGGCGGGAGTCTACGAGCAGTACTTC
CASSLVAGVYEQYF
>TRBV9|-|-|TRBJ2-2
TGTGCCAGCAGCAGGAGCAAAGGGGAGCTGTTTTTT
CASSRSKGELFF
>TRBV18|-|-|TRBJ1-1
TGTGCCAGCTCCCTCGGACAAATCCTGAACACTGAAGCTTTCTTT
CASSLGQILNTEAFF
>TRBV2|-|-|TRBJ1-3
TGTGCCAGCAGTGAAATCAGGTCCGGAAACACCATATATTTT
CASSEIRSGNTIYF
>TRBV9|TRBD2|-|TRBJ2-3
TGTGCCAGCAGCCCCTGGACTAGCGGTTCTTCACATACGCAGTATTTT
CASSPWTSGSSHTQYF
>TRBV25-1|TRBD2|-|TRBJ2-3
TGTGCCAGCAGTGCCACGCTAGCGGGAGGGTACACAGATACGCAGTATTTT
CASSATLAGGYTDTQYF
>TRBV5-1|TRBD1|-|TRBJ2-5
TGCGCCAGCAGCTTGAGGGACAGGGGTCAAGAGACCCAGTACTTC
CASSLRDRGQETQYF
>TRBV9|TRBD1|-|TRBJ2-1
TGTGCCAGCAGCGGGACCGGGACAGTATCTGGCAATGAGCAGTTCTTC
CASSGTGTVSGNEQFF
>TRBV27|-|once|TRBJ2-7
TGTGCCAGCAGTAGCCGGGAGTCACTAGGCGAGCAGTACTTC
CASSSRESLGEQYF
>TRBV6-6|-|-|TRBJ2-1
TGTGCCAGCAGTTACTCGACCGGGTCCTCCTACAATGAGCAGTTCTTC
CASSYSTGSSYNEQFF
>TRBV30|-|-|TRBJ2-7
TGTGCCTGGAGTGTAATGAGGGGGGGAGCCGAGCAGTACTTC
CAWSVMRGGAEQYF
>TRBV27|TRBD2|-|TRBJ2-2
TGTGCCAGCAGTTTATCGGGACTAGCCGCCGCGGTCGGGGAGCTGTTTTTT
CASSLSGLAAAVGELFF
>TRBV7-2|TRBD2|once|TRBJ2-2
TGTGCCAGCAGTTGGACTAGCGGGAACACCGGGGAGCTGTTTTTT
CASSWTSGNTGELFF
>TRBV21-1|-|-|TRBJ2-3
TGTGCCAGCAGCCCGCGACTAGCGGGAGGCAAAGATACGCAGTATTTT
CASSPRLAGGKDTQYF
>TRBV5-1|TRBD1|-|TRBJ1-2
TGCGCCAGCAGCCAATCAGGGGGAGACTATGGCTACACCTTC
CASSQSGGDYGYTF
>TRBV19|-|once|TRBJ2-2
TGTGCCAGTAGCATGGGACAAAACACCGGGGAGCTGTTTTTT
CASSMGQNTGELFF
>TRBV4-1|-|-|TRBJ2-4
TGCGCCAGCAGCCAAGATCGCTCGAGGATAGCGGTAGCCAAAAACATTCAGTACTTC
CASSQDRSRIAVAKNIQYF
>TRBV28|-|-|TRBJ1-2
TGTGCCAGCAGTTTAGCTCCAGGGTGCGGCTACACCTTC
CASSLAPGCGYTF
>TRBV4-1|TRBD2|-|TRBJ2-5
TGCGCCAGCAGCCCCCGGACTAGCGAGGGCCAAGAGACCCAGTACTTC
CASSPRTSEGQETQYF